Its frequency marks the clone carrying this T cell receptor (beta chain) as medium-sized. No antigen is known for it. The sequence runs out 3 residues before the end of the CDR3; the remainder is reconstructed from the germline J gene. CDR3 length: 14 residues. Germline V CDR1 and CDR2: KGHSH, LQKENI. Trimming pared 2 bases from V and 2 bases from J, leaving 6 bases between. These data come from a study of T cells in women clearing cervical HPV infection. Overall study: Case blood was drawn when the lesion was first found; control blood after infection became undetectable. Whole-study findings and limits: Each sample's T-cell count was unknown, possibly confounding richness.

Produced via immunoSEQ multiplex PCR; TCRdb's table is partial and in-frame only. The specimen's table records 20,000 to 25,000 clones. The sequence came from a woman between 18 and 69 years old with a cervical HPV16 infection that either progressed to CIN3+ or cleared (not recorded which). The gene calls are TRBV18 and TRBJ2-2; D is ambiguous. Material: blood buffy coat. The sequenced part of the CDR3 DNA is TGTGCCAGCTCACCAGCACTCAACACCGGGGAG. Encoded protein: CASSPALNTGE. The full CDR3 protein reads CASSPALNTGELFF.